The rows below give T cell receptor beta chains drawn from one sample of a study of vaccination effects on CD4 cells after COVID-19. These TCRs are of unknown antigen specificity. The data were produced by immunoSEQ multiplex PCR, yet TCRdb's version contains in-frame clones alone and is incomplete. This repertoire shows 30,000 to 40,000 clones, approximately 73% found once; its top ten account for 25% to 35%. The sample in question was CD4+ T cells from PBMCs cultured with a peptide pool, obtained before COVID-19 vaccination. The receptors shown here come from a human donor who had a prior SARS-CoV-2 infection. Both conserved end residues are part of each CDR3. D genes are given only for firm matches. The size field is filled for only some rows; it gives once, few, many or a size class.

V gene	clone size	D gene	J gene	CDR3 DNA	CDR3 protein
TRBV24-1	-	TRBD2	TRBJ2-1	TGTGCCACCAGTCACGTAGCGGGAGGGCCTGGGTACAATGAGCAGTTCTTC	CATSHVAGGPGYNEQFF
TRBV7-3	-	-	TRBJ1-2	TGTGCCAGCAGCTTAAACGCAGGGCCCAACTATGGCTACACCTTC	CASSLNAGPNYGYTF
TRBV6-5	-	TRBD1	TRBJ2-7	TGTGCCAGCAGTAGAAGACAGGGGCCCTACGAGCAGTACTTC	CASSRRQGPYEQYF
TRBV2	-	-	TRBJ2-4	TGTGCCAGCAGTGAGGAGGGGGGCATTCAGTACTTC	CASSEEGGIQYF
TRBV19	-	-	TRBJ2-2	TGTGCCAGTAGTATATTTGACTACGCTGGAACCGGGGAGCTGTTTTTT	CASSIFDYAGTGELFF
TRBV7-8	once	-	TRBJ2-7	TGTGCCAGCAGCTTACCTTCCGCGGGGGCCGCCGAGCAGTACTTC	CASSLPSAGAAEQYF
TRBV4-1	-	TRBD2	TRBJ2-3	TGCGCCAGCAGCCAAGAGCTAGCGGGGTTTGCAGATACGCAGTATTTT	CASSQELAGFADTQYF
TRBV11-3	-	-	TRBJ2-7	TGTGCCAGCAGCTCACAGGGCTACGAGCAGTACTTC	CASSSQGYEQYF
TRBV11-2	-	-	TRBJ2-4	TGTGCCAGCACCTCGGGGCGGGGCAAAAACATTCAGTACTTC	CASTSGRGKNIQYF
TRBV18	once	TRBD1	TRBJ2-3	TGTGCCAGCTCACGACCTGCGACAGGGCGGTACACAGATACGCAGTATTTT	CASSRPATGRYTDTQYF
TRBV29-1	-	-	TRBJ1-6	TGCAGCGTTAGGGTCTCAAATGAAGGTAATTCACCCCTCCACTTT	CSVRVSNEGNSPLHF
TRBV6-5	-	TRBD1	TRBJ1-2	TGTGCCAGCCTTATAGAACAGGGGGCTGACGGCTACACCTTC	CASLIEQGADGYTF
TRBV7-3	-	TRBD1	TRBJ2-1	TGTGCCAGCAGCCTACAGGGGGCCTCCTACAATGAGCAGTTCTTC	CASSLQGASYNEQFF
TRBV29-1	few	-	TRBJ2-2	TGCAGCGTTGGTCGGGGGAACGGGGAGCTGTTTTTT	CSVGRGNGELFF
TRBV16	-	TRBD1	TRBJ1-1	TGTGCCAGCAGCCAGTCACCAACCAGGACAGGCACTGAAGCTTTCTTT	CASSQSPTRTGTEAFF
TRBV7-8	-	-	TRBJ1-1	TGTGCCAGCAGCTTACTAACAGAGTTGAACACTGAAGCTTTCTTT	CASSLLTELNTEAFF
TRBV30	few	-	TRBJ1-1	TGTGCCTGGAGGGCAGGGAACACTGAAGCTTTCTTT	CAWRAGNTEAFF
TRBV7-2	-	-	TRBJ2-1	TGTGCCAGCAGCTTAGCGGGAGTCTCCTACAATGAGCAGTTCTTC	CASSLAGVSYNEQFF
TRBV5-1	few	-	TRBJ2-7	TGCGCCAGCAGCCTGACGATTAGCTCCTACGAGCAGTACTTC	CASSLTISSYEQYF
TRBV2	-	-	TRBJ1-1	TGTGCCAGCAGTCCTCGGTGGGTGAACACTGAAGCTTTCTTT	CASSPRWVNTEAFF
TRBV19	-	-	TRBJ1-1	TGTGCCAGTAGTGCCTCTAGACAGAGATACACTGAAGCTTTCTTT	CASSASRQRYTEAFF
TRBV3-1/TRBV3-2	few	-	TRBJ2-2	TGTGCCAGCAGCAGCCTAAAAACGAACACCGGGGAGCTGTTTTTT	CASSSLKTNTGELFF
TRBV18	-	TRBD1	TRBJ1-4	TGTGCCAGCTCACCGGGACAGGTCTCGGCGGGGGAAAAACTGTTTTTT	CASSPGQVSAGEKLFF
TRBV5-1	-	TRBD1	TRBJ2-7	TGCGCCAGCAGCTTGGGTGGACAGGGAGCCTACGAGCAGTACTTC	CASSLGGQGAYEQYF
TRBV9	-	-	TRBJ2-6	TGTGCCAGCACCGTAGGAGGACACCGAAACAGGGTTGGTGGGGCCAACGTCCTGACTTTC	CASTVGGHRNRVGGANVLTF
TRBV18	-	TRBD2	TRBJ2-7	TGTGCCAGCTCACCAAGACTGACTAGCTCTATATACGAGCAGTACTTC	CASSPRLTSSIYEQYF
TRBV7-8	-	TRBD1	TRBJ1-1	TGTGCCAGCAGCTTAGTTGGACAGGGAACTGAAGCTTTCTTT	CASSLVGQGTEAFF
TRBV20-1	-	TRBD1	TRBJ2-3	TGCAGTGCTAGTCTCCGGGACAGTAGCACAGATACGCAGTATTTT	CSASLRDSSTDTQYF
TRBV7-8	once	-	TRBJ2-2	TGTGCCAGCAGCTTCGACACGCGCCACAAGGGCTGGCGGGGGAACACCGGGGAGCTGTTTTTT	CASSFDTRHKGWRGNTGELFF
TRBV7-9	-	-	TRBJ1-1	TGTGCCAGCAGCCCCCCCGGGGCTAGGACTGAAGCTTTCTTT	CASSPPGARTEAFF
TRBV2	-	-	TRBJ1-2	TGTGCCAGCAGAGAAGTAGGGGGCTACACCTTC	CASREVGGYTF
TRBV18	-	-	TRBJ2-5	TGTGCCAGCTCACCACCCGGGGGAGAGACCCAGTACTTC	CASSPPGGETQYF
TRBV6-4	-	-	TRBJ2-1	TGTGCCAGCAGTGACTCGGGGGGAGAGGCCAATGAGCAGTTCTTC	CASSDSGGEANEQFF
TRBV6-6	-	TRBD2	TRBJ2-1	TGTGCCAGCAGGCCGGGAGGAAACAATGAGCAGTTCTTC	CASRPGGNNEQFF
TRBV5-5	-	-	TRBJ1-2	TGTGCCAGCAGCCCGGTGGGGCCCCGGGGTATGACTAACTATGGCTACACCTTC	CASSPVGPRGMTNYGYTF